These 20 T cell receptor beta chains came from one sample sequenced in a study of cytomegalovirus exposure and HLA in healthy donors. The study ran its PCR with 60 Vbeta and 13 Jbeta primers. Using immunoSEQ multiplex PCR, the repertoire was profiled, and TCRdb retains in-frame clones only, with some absent. The sample lists 93,000 or so clones, 79% occurring once. The sample comprised PBMCs. The receptors stem from a man aged 45 to 65 in good health and CMV-seropositive.

The sample holds one count of this clone. The chain links TRBV4-2 to TRBJ2-7; TRBD2 agrees at 10 bases. The CDR3 loop spans 16 amino acids. Germline V lookup: CDR1 LGHNA, CDR2 YNFKEQ. The V and J ends lost 3 bases and 6 bases, in that order; junction bases with no gene match: 11. CDR3 coding DNA: TGTGCCAGCAGCCAGACTTCTAGCGGGGGCCTTGGCGAGCAGTACTTC. This encodes CASSQTSSGGLGEQYF.

The V call is TRBV18, the J call TRBJ2-1; TRBD2 agrees at 13 bases. J was trimmed by 1 base and V by 3 bases; bases with no gene match: 3. The CDR3 has 17 amino acids. The germline V gene has CDR1 KGHSH and CDR2 LQKENI. In DNA, the CDR3 is TGTGCCAGCTCACCGCGGACTAGCGGGAGTTCCTACAATGAGCAGTTCTTC. This encodes CASSPRTSGSSYNEQFF.

This rearrangement joins TRBV11-2 to TRBJ2-3, with 8 nucleotides matching TRBD2. This CDR3 region has 15 residues. Per germline, CDR1 SGHAT and CDR2 FQNNGV. Trimming took 3 bases from V and 6 from J; bases not matched to a gene: 8. CDR3 in amino acids: CASSLDGREADTQYF. The DNA for the CDR3 is TGTGCCAGCAGCTTGGATGGGCGGGAGGCCGATACGCAGTATTTT.

This clone was seen a handful of times. This rearrangement joins TRBV19 to TRBJ2-3; 7 nucleotides line up with TRBD1. The J segment lost 9 bases and the V segment lost 5 bases, leaving 11 bases of the junction unmatched. The CDR3 loop spans 14 amino acids. Per the germline V gene, CDR1 is LNHDA and CDR2 is SQIVND (reference sequence). CDR3 protein: CASSPLTGQGTQYF. The CDR3 DNA follows: TGTGCCAGTAGTCCCCTGACAGGGCAGGGCACGCAGTATTTT.

J is TRBJ2-1 and V is TRBV7-2, with a weak D call TRBD2 (5 bases). The CDR3 is 13 residues long. Per germline, CDR1 SGHTA and CDR2 FQGNSA. Trimming pared 5 bases from V and 6 bases from J, leaving 11 bases between. The CDR3 DNA sequence: TGTGCCAGCAGCGGGAGTTTTCGCAATGAGCAGTTCTTC. Amino acids: CASSGSFRNEQFF.

The CDR3 nucleotides are TGTGCCAGCTCACCAGGACAGGGGGCAGGTCAGCCCCAGCATTTT. Its protein is CASSPGQGAGQPQHF. The chain employs TRBV18 and TRBJ1-5; 11 bases fit TRBD1. This CDR3 spans 15 amino acids. J gave up 6 bases and V 2 bases, and 3 bases lay outside the gene matches. Germline CDR1 and CDR2: KGHSH and LQKENI.

J is TRBJ1-4 and V is TRBV7-9; 7 nucleotides match TRBD1. Germline CDR1 and CDR2: SEHNR and FQNEAQ (reference sequence). The CDR3 has 13 residues. V gave up 10 bases and J gave up 7 bases; unmatched junction bases: 9. The CDR3: CATGRDSVEKLFF. The CDR3 DNA sequence: TGTGCCACAGGACGGGACAGCGTTGAAAAACTGTTTTTT.

The chain recombines TRBV6-5 with TRBJ2-7; D call uncertain. The V end lost 6 bases, the J end lost 2 bases, and 14 bases lay between the germline ends. The CDR3 spans 14 residues. Germline loops: CDR1 MNHEY, CDR2 SVGAGI. In nucleotides, the CDR3 is TGTGCCAGCAGGAGAAACCGGGTACCCTACGAGCAGTACTTC. Protein product: CASRRNRVPYEQYF.

This chain connects TRBV28 to TRBJ1-1, with TRBD1 matching 9 bases. Trimming at V came to 5 bases and at J to 8 bases, leaving 6 bases not matched to a gene. This CDR3 contains 13 residues. Germline lookup yields CDR1 MDHEN and CDR2 SYDVKM. The DNA for the CDR3 is TGTGCCAGCAGTCGAGCGGACAGGGGAGAAGCTTTCTTT. This encodes CASSRADRGEAFF.

The CDR3 is CASTPGQVFDYGYTF. The CDR3 DNA reads TGTGCCAGCACCCCGGGACAGGTTTTCGACTATGGCTACACCTTC. The gene calls are TRBV27 and TRBJ1-2; 8 bases fit TRBD1. The CDR3 runs 15 residues. CDR1 is MNHEY and CDR2 is SMNVEV in the germline V gene (reference sequence). V lost 7 bases to trimming and J lost 3 bases; unmatched junction nucleotides: 10.

This chain uses TRBV6-1 with TRBJ2-3; possible D gene TRBD1, 5 bases. Germline V CDR1 and CDR2: MNHNS, SASEGT. V was clipped by 8 bases and J by 0 bases, with 15 bases between them. The CDR3 is 15 residues long. The DNA for the CDR3 is TGTGCCAGCTTGGGGCAGCTACATAGCACAGATACGCAGTATTTT. Its translation is CASLGQLHSTDTQYF.

The V call is TRBV5-1, the J call TRBJ2-1, with D maybe TRBD2 (6 bases). CDR3 length equals 13 residues. Trimming removed 6 bases at V and 8 bases at J, with 15 bases between. CDR1 SGHRS and CDR2 YFSETQ come from the germline V gene. The CDR3 spells CASMEFGSDEQFF. The CDR3 DNA follows: TGCGCCAGCATGGAGTTCGGGAGCGATGAGCAGTTCTTC.

V usage is TRBV9 and J usage is TRBJ2-7; a possible D gene is TRBD1 (6 bases). The CDR3 runs 13 residues. Germline V gene lookup returns CDR1 SGDLS and CDR2 YYNGEE. Trimming stripped 0 bases from V and 7 bases from J, with 11 bases between. This CDR3 is CASSVGQANEQYF. The DNA of the CDR3 is TGTGCCAGCAGCGTAGGACAGGCTAATGAGCAGTACTTC.

The chain combines TRBV5-4 with TRBJ1-3, with D possibly matching TRBD1 (6 bases). There are 14 residues in the CDR3. V was cut by 4 bases and J by 1 base, with 9 bases left in between. Germline CDR1 is SGHNT and CDR2 is YYREEE (reference sequence). The DNA for the CDR3 is TGTGCCAGCAGCCTACAGGGATCTGGAAACACCATATATTTT. This sequence encodes CASSLQGSGNTIYF.

V gene TRBV18 combines with J gene TRBJ2-7; TRBD1 aligns across 8 bases. The V segment lost 3 bases and the J segment 3 bases; nucleotides outside the gene matches: 4. The CDR3 has 14 residues. Germline assignment: CDR1 KGHSH and CDR2 LQKENI. CDR3 bases: TGTGCCAGCTCACCTTCACAGGGGGACTACGAGCAGTACTTC. Its protein is CASSPSQGDYEQYF. Drawing the rest from reference TRBV18 and TRBJ2-7, the complete variable domain is NAGVMQNPRHLVRRRGQEARLRCSPMKGHSHVYWYRQLPEEGLKFMVYLQKENIIDESGMPKERFSAEFPKEGPSILRIQQVVRGDSAAYFCASSPSQGDYEQYFGPGTRLTVT.

This clone was picked up one time. The J gene is TRBJ2-7, the V gene TRBV18; a possible D gene is TRBD1 (6 bases). The CDR3 is 13 amino acids. Per the germline V gene, CDR1 is KGHSH and CDR2 is LQKENI. Trimming removed 8 bases at V and 2 bases at J, with 13 bases between. The CDR3 protein is CASQQGVAYEQYF. The CDR3 DNA sequence: TGTGCCAGCCAACAGGGTGTCGCCTACGAGCAGTACTTC.

The CDR3: CASSESGGYRKPQHF. CDR3 nucleotide sequence: TGTGCCAGCAGTGAATCAGGGGGCTATAGGAAGCCCCAGCATTTT. V usage is TRBV6-1 and J usage is TRBJ1-5; 8 bases map to TRBD1. The CDR3 runs 15 residues. Germline CDR1 and CDR2: MNHNS and SASEGT. Trimming took 2 bases from V and 8 from J; bases not matched to a gene: 8.

CDR3 residues: CASSLFRGPNEQFF. In DNA form, the CDR3 reads TGCGCCAGCAGCTTGTTCAGGGGGCCTAATGAGCAGTTCTTC. The gene calls are TRBV5-1 and TRBJ2-1, with 8 positions matching TRBD1. J lost 7 bases, V lost 1 base, and 4 bases had no gene match. The CDR3 length is 14 residues. Germline V gives CDR1 SGHRS, CDR2 YFSETQ.

This clone came up a few times. The genes are TRBV6-1 and TRBJ2-1; 7 bases are a match to TRBD2. This CDR3 is 15 amino acids long. The germline CDR1 and CDR2 sequences are MNHNS and SASEGT. V lost 2 bases, J lost 3 bases, and 4 bases stayed unmatched. Here the CDR3 DNA reads TGTGCCAGCAGTGAATCGGGGGAGGGCTACAATGAGCAGTTCTTC. Its translation is CASSESGEGYNEQFF.

V gene TRBV5-4 combines with J gene TRBJ2-5; the D is unclear. There are 11 residues in the CDR3. V dropped 4 bases and J dropped 1 base, with 2 bases sitting between them. Germline CDR1 and CDR2: SGHNT and YYREEE (reference sequence). CDR3: CASSLQETQYF. The CDR3 bases are TGTGCCAGCAGCCTCCAAGAGACCCAGTACTTC.